The entry that follows covers one TCR beta chain sequence. TCRdb's table, derived via immunoSEQ multiplex PCR, lists solely in-frame clones and lacks some. This repertoire shows about 380,000 clones, approximately 95% found once; its top ten account for approximately 0.018%. This entry belongs to a study of shared T cell receptors in the human thymus. Input material: thymocytes. The source of this sequence is a human donor.

The CDR3 nucleotides are TGTGCCAGCAGAGTAGACAGGGCGGGGTACGAGCAGTACTTC. It translates to CASRVDRAGYEQYF. The V gene is TRBV5-8, the J gene TRBJ2-7; D possibly corresponds to TRBD1 (7 bases). The CDR3 covers 14 residues. Trimming cost V 5 bases and J 4 bases, with 16 bases left between them. Germline V CDR1 and CDR2: SGHTS, YDEGEE.